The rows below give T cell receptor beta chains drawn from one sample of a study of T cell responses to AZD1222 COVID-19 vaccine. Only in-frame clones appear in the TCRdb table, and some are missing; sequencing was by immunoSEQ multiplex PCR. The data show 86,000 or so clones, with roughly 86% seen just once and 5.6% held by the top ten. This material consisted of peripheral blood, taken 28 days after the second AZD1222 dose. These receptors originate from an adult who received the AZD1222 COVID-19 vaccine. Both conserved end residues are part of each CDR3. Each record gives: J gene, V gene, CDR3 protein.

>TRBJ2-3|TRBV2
CASRIPGTSGDTDTQYF
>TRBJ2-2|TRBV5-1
CASSSPGLTPGTGELFF
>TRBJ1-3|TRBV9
CASSPGGVSGNTIYF
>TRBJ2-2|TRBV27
CASSLVLLGTGELFF
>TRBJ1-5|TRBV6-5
CASSYVDQPQHF
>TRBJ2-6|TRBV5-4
CASSLDRGTGGANVLTF
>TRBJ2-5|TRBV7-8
CASSRDRGRTETQYF
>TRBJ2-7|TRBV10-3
CAAGVDRGSYEQYF
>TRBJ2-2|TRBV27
CASSLTPQTGGRTGELFF
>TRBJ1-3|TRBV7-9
CASSLATGDANTIYF
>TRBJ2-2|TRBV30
CAWSPGVRRGELFF
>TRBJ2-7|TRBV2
CASLWREAYPYEQYF
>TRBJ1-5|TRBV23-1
CASSPHGWSNQPQHF
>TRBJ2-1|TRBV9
CASSVDGNSYNEQFF
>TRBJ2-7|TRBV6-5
CASSYVGLPSGSQYF
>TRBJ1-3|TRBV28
CASSHPTGLTIYF
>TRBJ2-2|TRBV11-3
CASSSQAGELFF
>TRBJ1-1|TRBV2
CASSEGQGNTEAFF
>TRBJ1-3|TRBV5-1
CASSWGGSSGNTIYF
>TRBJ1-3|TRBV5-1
CASSLVADSGNTIYF
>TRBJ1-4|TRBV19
CASSIRTGTNEKLFF
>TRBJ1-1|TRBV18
CASSPPGTYEAFF
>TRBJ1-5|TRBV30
CAWKQGNQPQHF
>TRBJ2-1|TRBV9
CASSGTGTVYNEQFF
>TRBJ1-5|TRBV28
CASSLPGLQSNQPQHF
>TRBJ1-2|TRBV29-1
CSVSLDRANYGYTF
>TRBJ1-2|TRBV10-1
CARGGPNYGYTF
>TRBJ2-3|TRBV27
CASSPQGTSTDTQYF
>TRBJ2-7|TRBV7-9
CASSLVSGDEQYF
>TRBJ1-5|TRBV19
CASTPTTDGFNQPQHF
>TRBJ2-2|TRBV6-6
CASSYRAGELFF
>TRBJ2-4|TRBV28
CASSLTGGGKNIQYF
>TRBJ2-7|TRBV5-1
CASSQGAYEQYF
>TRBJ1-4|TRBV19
CASNGQGGGKLFF
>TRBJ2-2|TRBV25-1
CASSERTGRRTGELFF
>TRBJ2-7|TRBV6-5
CASRKDISYEQYF
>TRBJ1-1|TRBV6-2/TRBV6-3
CASSYLGGTEAFF